This T cell receptor beta chain was identified during a study of T cell responses to AZD1222 COVID-19 vaccine. Study-level findings and limits: The donor group comprised mostly white British people and more females; the analysis possibly underestimated clonal diversity. At baseline, seropositivity was found in only six AZD1222 recipients. No day 14 peak samples; only post-peak repertoires were characterized.

Worth noting for this clone: The antigen remains undetermined.

Only in-frame clones appear in the TCRdb table, and some are missing; sequencing was by immunoSEQ multiplex PCR. The table lists approximately 150,000 clones, about nine tenths of them singletons, with around 1.3% in the top ten. Trimming took off 4 bases at V and 3 bases at J, with 14 bases between the two ends. Germline assignment: CDR1 SGHVS and CDR2 FQNEAQ. CDR3 length: 15 amino acids. Recipients boosted at about 4 weeks or about 12 weeks are pooled. The V gene is TRBV7-8, the J gene TRBJ2-3; D unresolved. The receptor's source is an adult who received the AZD1222 COVID-19 vaccine. This specimen was peripheral blood, taken 28 days after the second AZD1222 dose. CDR3 sequence reads: CASSYSPVSTDTQYF. The DNA for the CDR3 is TGTGCCAGCAGCTACTCTCCGGTGTCTACAGATACGCAGTATTTT.